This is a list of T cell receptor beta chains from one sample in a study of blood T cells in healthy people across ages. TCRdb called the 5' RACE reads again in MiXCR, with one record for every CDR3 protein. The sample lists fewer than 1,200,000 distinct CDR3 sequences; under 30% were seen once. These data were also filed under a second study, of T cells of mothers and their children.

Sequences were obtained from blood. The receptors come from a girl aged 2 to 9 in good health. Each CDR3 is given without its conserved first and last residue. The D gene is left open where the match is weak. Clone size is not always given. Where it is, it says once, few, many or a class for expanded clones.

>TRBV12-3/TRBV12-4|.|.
ASSSRGLGTQY
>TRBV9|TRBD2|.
ASSSGTTHNEQF
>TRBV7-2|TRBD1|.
ASSFGDRTYNEQF
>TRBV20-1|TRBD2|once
SAFLAGRYEQY
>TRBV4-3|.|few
ASSQDRWEGRAF
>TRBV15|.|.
ATSGPDWTEAF
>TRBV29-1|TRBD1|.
SVYGQGNIDTQY
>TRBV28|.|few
ASSFAPHEQF
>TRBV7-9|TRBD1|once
ASSGDRGRGQAF
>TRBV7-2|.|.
ASSRRGGSGANVLT
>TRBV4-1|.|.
ASSQVPGGTGNTGELF
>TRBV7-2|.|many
ASSLALGGEQF
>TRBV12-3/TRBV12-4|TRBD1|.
ASSTTGGRYEQY
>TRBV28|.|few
ASNDGFSGANVLT
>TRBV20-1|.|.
SWRGKGNEKLF
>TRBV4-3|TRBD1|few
ASSQDYRGWLGYT
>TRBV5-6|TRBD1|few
ASNGQAYGYT
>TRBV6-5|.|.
ASSYSNNGETQY
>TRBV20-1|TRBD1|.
SASLRQGKNIQY
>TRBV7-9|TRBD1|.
ASDGTEKTQY
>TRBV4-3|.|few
ASSQLPRAGGYT
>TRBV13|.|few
ASGPGLYNEQF
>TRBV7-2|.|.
ASSLGSQVPEETQY
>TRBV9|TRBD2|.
ASGSGDYQETQY
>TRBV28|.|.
ASSITGLTGELF
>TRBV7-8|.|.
ASSLHRGAEAF
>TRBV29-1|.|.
SVGWTVYNEQF
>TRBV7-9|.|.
ASSLGGFSNTEAF
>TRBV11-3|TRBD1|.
ASSIQGATYEQY
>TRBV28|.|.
ASSFFDFLESPNYEQY
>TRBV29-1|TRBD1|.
SVTSIPMTGRESYEQY
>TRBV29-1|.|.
SVRTGNLNEQF
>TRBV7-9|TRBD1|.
ASSRGTASLGYGYT
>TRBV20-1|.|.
SARLLLTGELF
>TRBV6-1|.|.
ASSLIGRGDAETQY
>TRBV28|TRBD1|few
ASSWGGTGNSGNTIY
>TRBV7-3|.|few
ASSLTSGWDQETQY